The 23 T cell receptor beta chains below all came from one sample that was sequenced in a study of T cell responses to AZD1222 COVID-19 vaccine. Only in-frame clones appear in the TCRdb table, and some are missing; sequencing was by immunoSEQ multiplex PCR. The repertoire includes roughly 130,000 clones, approximately 85% of them detected once, and 1.5% to 2% sits in the top ten. The specimen comprised peripheral blood, sampled on day 0 of AZD1222 vaccination. The origin of the receptors is an adult in good health.

The V call is TRBV5-1, the J call TRBJ2-2; tentatively, D is TRBD1 (5 bases). Trimming cost V 2 bases and J 0 bases, with 8 bases left between them. Germline loops: CDR1 SGHRS, CDR2 YFSETQ. This CDR3 contains 15 residues. CDR3 nucleotide sequence: TGCGCCAGCAGCTTAACGACAGCGAACACCGGGGAGCTGTTTTTT. It yields the protein CASSLTTANTGELFF.

This chain uses TRBV27 with TRBJ1-2; a weak D match, TRBD1 (5 bases). CDR1 is MNHEY and CDR2 is SMNVEV in the germline V gene (reference sequence). Between the trimmed V and J ends, which lost 6 bases and 4 bases, there was a span of 15 bases. The CDR3 is 14 amino acids. The CDR3 DNA sequence: TGTGCCAGCAGCCGACGGGAGGGGACCTATGGCTACACCTTC. It yields the protein CASSRREGTYGYTF.

The chain couples TRBV24-1 to TRBJ2-3, with D unresolved. Trimming left V 1 base short and J 0 bases short, with 10 bases between. CDR1 and CDR2 (germline): KGHDR, SFDVKD. The CDR3 is made up of 16 amino acids. Here the CDR3 reads CATSDLQGSSTDTQYF. As DNA, the CDR3 is TGTGCCACCAGTGATTTACAAGGTTCCAGCACAGATACGCAGTATTTT.

This rearrangement joins TRBV6-5 to TRBJ1-2; TRBD1 matches at 7 bases. The CDR3 has 15 residues. Germline loops: CDR1 MNHEY, CDR2 SVGAGI. V lost 6 bases, J lost 5 bases, and 12 bases stayed unmatched. The CDR3 loop reads CASRAWDSLWYGYTF. The CDR3 bases are TGTGCCAGCAGGGCTTGGGACAGCCTCTGGTATGGCTACACCTTC.

The V gene is TRBV27, the J gene TRBJ1-1; TRBD1 is a possible D gene (6 bases). V was shortened by 7 bases and J by 4 bases, with 16 bases between the two germline ends. This CDR3 has 14 amino acids. CDR1 and CDR2 from the germline V gene are MNHEY and SMNVEV (reference sequence). This CDR3 reads CASTQGTGSTEAFF. CDR3 coding DNA: TGTGCCAGCACGCAAGGAACAGGGAGCACTGAAGCTTTCTTT.

In DNA form, the CDR3 reads TGTGCCAGTAGTATGCGGAGAGAGAACACTGAAGCTTTCTTT. It translates to CASSMRRENTEAFF. The J gene is TRBJ1-1, the V gene TRBV19; D gene ambiguous. The V gene lost 3 bases and the J gene lost 1 base, with 9 bases spanning the gap. Germline values: CDR1 LNHDA, CDR2 SQIVND (reference sequence). The CDR3 loop spans 14 amino acids.

The chain couples TRBV5-1 to TRBJ1-1, with D unresolved. The CDR3 runs to 13 residues. V lost 4 bases, J lost 4 bases, and 11 bases lay in between. The germline V gene has CDR1 SGHRS and CDR2 YFSETQ. The chain's CDR3 is CASSRLVGTEAFF. Written as DNA, the CDR3 is TGCGCCAGCAGCCGCCTAGTGGGCACTGAAGCTTTCTTT.

This rearrangement joins TRBV6-1 to TRBJ2-1; D not certain. V dropped 0 bases and J dropped 10 bases, with 13 bases sitting between them. CDR3 length equals 14 residues. Per germline, CDR1 MNHNS and CDR2 SASEGT. CDR3: CASSEAVGGWEQFF. CDR3 DNA sequence: TGTGCCAGCAGTGAAGCGGTAGGCGGTTGGGAGCAGTTCTTC.

In its sample, this clone was seen a few times. The chain uses TRBV7-2 and TRBJ1-5; D uncertain. Trimming removed 3 bases at V and 1 base at J, with 7 bases between. Germline CDR1 and CDR2: SGHTA and FQGNSA. This CDR3 has 14 residues. The CDR3 DNA sequence: TGTGCCAGCAGCTTCGCCAACAGCAATCAGCCCCAGCATTTT. Its protein product is CASSFANSNQPQHF.

The rearrangement uses TRBV28 and TRBJ1-3, with D possibly being TRBD1 (6 bases). Trimming removed 3 bases at V and 0 bases at J, with 12 bases between. Germline CDR1 MDHEN, CDR2 SYDVKM. This CDR3 contains 16 residues. The DNA for the CDR3 is TGTGCCAGCAGTTTGGTCGGGGGCCACTCTGGAAACACCATATATTTT. It translates to CASSLVGGHSGNTIYF.

For this clone: Other DNA sequences in the same sample also yield this CDR3. The chain joins TRBV20-1 to TRBJ1-1; no firm D call. The CDR3 consists of 11 residues. V gave up 5 bases and J gave up 1 base, with 5 bases separating them. The germline gives CDR1 DFQATT, CDR2 SNEGSKA (reference sequence). The CDR3 loop reads CSALGNTEAFF. The CDR3 nucleotides read TGCAGTGCTTTGGGGAACACTGAAGCTTTCTTT.

The chain links TRBV9 to TRBJ2-2, with TRBD2 matching 10 bases. The CDR3 has 18 residues. Germline CDR1 and CDR2: SGDLS and YYNGEE. V lost 0 bases and J lost 4; bases outside the gene matches: 9. The CDR3 reads CASSVVDKRGGGTGELFF. Written as DNA, the CDR3 is TGTGCCAGCAGCGTAGTTGATAAGCGGGGGGGCGGCACCGGGGAGCTGTTTTTT.

The rearrangement links TRBV5-8 to TRBJ1-5, with TRBD1 identical over 8 bases. Germline V gene lookup returns CDR1 SGHTS and CDR2 YDEGEE. V trimming: 4 bases; J trimming: 3 bases; junction bases outside the gene matches: 6. The CDR3 contains 15 residues. As DNA, the CDR3 is TGTGCCAGCAGCCTCCTGGACAGGGACAATCAGCCCCAGCATTTT. It specifies CASSLLDRDNQPQHF.

The chain carries TRBV5-1 and TRBJ1-1; a weak D match, TRBD1 (5 bases). The ends were cut back, 0 bases at V and 0 bases at J, with 12 bases in the middle. CDR3 length: 16 residues. Per germline, CDR1 SGHRS and CDR2 YFSETQ. The CDR3 DNA sequence: TGCGCCAGCAGCTTGGCCCTATGGGGGTTGAACACTGAAGCTTTCTTT. Protein product: CASSLALWGLNTEAFF.

The chain links TRBV19 to TRBJ2-2; the D gene is possibly TRBD2 (6 bases). The germline V gene has CDR1 LNHDA and CDR2 SQIVND (reference sequence). The germline V and J ends were trimmed by 8 bases and 0 bases, with 10 bases remaining between them. The CDR3 consists of 14 residues. CDR3 in amino acids: CASRREPNTGELFF. In DNA, the CDR3 is TGTGCCAGTCGGAGGGAGCCGAACACCGGGGAGCTGTTTTTT.

The chain couples TRBV29-1 to TRBJ1-4; 11 nucleotides line up with TRBD1. CDR1 is SQVTM, CDR2 ANQGSEA, per germline. With V trimmed by 5 bases and J by 8 bases, 7 bases remained unmatched. CDR3 length equals 14 residues. The CDR3 spells CSVSGTGGREKLFF. The CDR3, as DNA: TGCAGCGTTTCCGGGACAGGGGGTAGAGAAAAACTGTTTTTT.

The chain joins TRBV29-1 to TRBJ1-2, with D possibly TRBD1 on 5 matching bases. Trimming removed 7 bases at V and 4 bases at J, with 22 bases between. Germline-derived CDR1 and CDR2 are SQVTM and ANQGSEA. CDR3 size: 15 residues. The CDR3 is CSDKTVGARGYGYTF. The CDR3 DNA is TGCAGCGACAAAACGGTCGGGGCAAGGGGCTATGGCTACACCTTC.

This chain uses TRBV11-3 with TRBJ2-7; D unresolved. The CDR3 totals 12 residues. With 1 base removed from V and 6 bases from J, the gap between germline ends came to 7 bases. The germline CDR1 and CDR2 sequences are SGHNT and YENEEA. The CDR3 coding sequence is TGTGCCAGCAGCTTAGTATTATCCGAGCAGTACTTC. Translating gives CASSLVLSEQYF.

The CDR3 reads CASRGLAGSTDTQYF. CDR3 sequence (DNA): TGTGCCAGCAGGGGACTAGCGGGGAGCACAGATACGCAGTATTTT. The gene calls are TRBV21-1 and TRBJ2-3; the D call TRBD2 from the table was never checked on the DNA. TRBV21-1 is a known pseudogene. CDR3 length: 15 amino acids.

The chain recombines TRBV5-6 with TRBJ1-5; 7 positions agree with TRBD1. The V segment lost 3 bases and the J segment 4 bases; nucleotides outside the gene matches: 4. Looked up from germline, CDR1 is SGHDT and CDR2 is YYEEEE. The CDR3 spans 14 residues. The CDR3 region is CASSSTGLNQPQHF. The CDR3 DNA is TGTGCCAGCAGCTCGACAGGGTTAAATCAGCCCCAGCATTTT.

This clone was detected a few times. This rearrangement joins TRBV4-2 to TRBJ1-6; D not resolved. Trimming cost V 1 base and J 7 bases, with 14 bases left between them. Germline CDR1 LGHNA, CDR2 YNFKEQ. The CDR3 is 16 amino acids. Here the CDR3 reads CASSQVQTEFNSPLHF. The CDR3 nucleotides read TGTGCCAGCAGCCAAGTACAGACCGAATTCAATTCACCCCTCCACTTT.

The rearrangement uses TRBV11-3 and TRBJ2-1, with unresolved D. Germline assignment: CDR1 SGHNT and CDR2 YENEEA. There are 14 residues in the CDR3. V gave up 2 bases and J gave up 8 bases, with 13 bases separating them. The CDR3 region is CASSLSSGAHEQFF. The CDR3 DNA follows: TGTGCCAGCAGCTTATCTTCAGGCGCCCATGAGCAGTTCTTC.

V is TRBV3-1 (or the pseudogene TRBV3-2) and J is TRBJ2-7; tentatively, D is TRBD1 (6 bases). There are 16 residues in the CDR3. CDR1 and CDR2 from the germline V gene are LGHDT and YNNKEL (reference sequence). The germline V and J ends were trimmed by 4 bases and 2 bases, with 18 bases remaining between them. The CDR3 reads CASSLTGQRTPYEQYF. CDR3 in DNA: TGTGCCAGCAGCCTAACAGGGCAACGGACACCCTACGAGCAGTACTTC.